This TCR beta chain was found in a study of low-dose radiotherapy and immunotherapy resistance in tumors (dated 2022 in TCRdb). In terms of the full investigation: In Cohort 1, each fraction delivered 0.5 Gy every 2 weeks, and the prescribed total PTV dose was 6.5 Gy. For Cohort 2, the dose was 1 Gy per fraction given every two weeks, adding up to 13 Gy in total across 26 weeks. No randomization into treatment groups was done for the people taking part in the trial. Eight patients were included in the translational analysis, namely three from the first dose cohort plus the first five from the second dose cohort. Aspirin 300 mg was taken orally once daily by patients for four cycles, starting on cycle 1 day 1. Patients were given nivolumab as a 240 mg flat dose every two weeks and ipilimumab at 1 mg/kg every six weeks, with both drugs delivered intravenously. Cyclophosphamide 200 mg/m2 was given intravenously every two weeks, one day before each radiation and immunotherapy administration.

In its sample, this clonotype was seen many times. The target of this receptor is not known. No much larger clone is present one base from it, and per-base qualities are unavailable. The germline V gene yields MDHEN for CDR1 and SYDVKM for CDR2. Trimmed from V: 2 bases; trimmed from J: 7 bases; junction bases lacking a gene match: 8. Reading from cysteine to phenylalanine, the CDR3 counts 17 amino acids. CDR3 DNA is the only sequence kept; it has 51 bases, read in frame from the first base. TCRdb names Illumina HiSeq 2500 as the instrument used. First-strand cDNA was synthesized using Superscript III and a set of TRAV- and TRBV-specific primers, so that both TCRalpha and TCRbeta chains were covered. An approximately 20-cycle PCR with Phusion amplified the TCRs, pairing a constant-region primer with the adapter that was attached to the V primers. The MessageAmp II aRNA Amplification Kit was used to amplify the isolated mRNA, with in vitro transcription run for 16 hours at 37 degrees C. mRNA for TCR sequencing was isolated with the Dynabeads mRNA DIRECT Purification Kit. Indexed Illumina adapters were added in a second Phusion PCR of 25 to 30 cycles, and the PCR products were purified with AMPure XP beads. The published analysis was carried out like this. Using custom Perl scripts, TCR sequences that encoded the same protein were pooled, out-of-frame sequences were dropped, and the abundance of each clonotype was calculated. TCR sequences supported by only a single read were excluded from analysis. The metrics used to describe the repertoires included Shannon entropy, Gini index, clonality, richness, and the frequency of TCRs shared between repertoires. TCRdb reran the public reads through fastp at Q25 and MiXCR, keeping productive beta chains. Rows are combined by CDR3 protein, so each entry shows the most common genes and DNA. The V and J calls follow TCRdb's processing rather than the paper's. Present in this sample are about 64,000 distinct CDR3 sequences, about 26% of which were seen just once. The leading ten clones occupy less than 8% of the sample.

Interpreted using the paper, the time point label stands for: before trial treatment. Donors were enrolled in RACIN, a single-arm phase I dose-escalation trial combining nivolumab, ipilimumab, aspirin, low-dose cyclophosphamide and low-dose radiotherapy. Patients were eligible if they had advanced solid tumors that were TIL-negative. Sequenced here: PBMCs, sampled before treatment. The chain is assembled from TRBV28 and TRBJ2-2, with 12 bases aligning to TRBD1. The origin of this receptor is a male donor with rectosigmoid adenocarcinoma. For the CDR3, the sequence is CASSLGGTGGPIGELFF. The bases read TGTGCCAGCAGTTTAGGGGGGACAGGGGGCCCGATCGGGGAGCTGTTTTTT.